The T cell receptor beta chain under discussion was sequenced for a study of CD8 T cells in ankylosing spondylitis. Study outcomes and limitations: A TCR beta motif of fewer than ten highly homologous variants seemed to mark ankylosing spondylitis blood. Matched synovial fluid from ankylosing spondylitis patients was reported to be enriched for disease-linked clones.

TCRdb ran MiXCR on the 5' RACE reads and lists one entry per CDR3 protein. This sample yields about 250,000 distinct CDR3 sequences, of which over 30% are seen a single time; approximately 4.6% belongs to the top ten. A note on this clonotype: Its antigen is as yet unknown.

CDR1 ENHRY and CDR2 SYGVKD come from the germline V gene. This CDR3 contains 14 residues. V was pared by 4 bases and J by 6 bases, with 14 bases between. Specimen: blood, either unsorted or a sorted T cell fraction (not recorded which). This receptor was identified in a male donor with ankylosing spondylitis or in good health (not recorded which). V and J are TRBV10-3 and TRBJ2-3; D is ambiguous. CDR3 DNA sequence: TGTGCCATCAGTGGGCCTGCCTGGGCGGATACGCAGTATTTT. It is translated as CAISGPAWADTQYF.